The 21 T cell receptor beta chains presented below share a single source sample, sequenced in a study of identical twins. From the 5' RACE reads, TCRdb called clonotypes with MiXCR, one entry per CDR3 protein. Of 400,000 to 500,000 distinct CDR3 sequences in the sample, more than 13% are singletons; the top ten hold 0.8% to 1%. The sample was also reused in another study, on yellow fever vaccine responses in identical twins.

Sequencing was performed on CD4+ T cells sorted from blood. These receptor sequences come from a woman aged 18-29 years in good health.

The sample holds a few counts of this clonotype. The J gene is TRBJ2-5, the V gene TRBV2, with TRBD2 matching over 7 bases. The trim removed 7 bases at V and 6 bases at J, leaving 11 bases unmatched. CDR3 length: 14 residues. CDR1 SNHLY and CDR2 FYNNEI come from the germline V gene. The CDR3 nucleotides are TGTGCCAGCACCGAATCTAGCGGTCCGAAGACCCAGTACTTC. Translation: CASTESSGPKTQYF. The full variable domain, in which reference TRBV2 and TRBJ2-5 provide the parts outside the CDR3, is EPEVTQTPSHQVTQMGQEVILRCVPISNHLYFYWYRQILGQKVEFLVSFYNNEISEKSEIFDDQFSVERPDGSNFTLKIRSTKLEDSAMYFCASTESSGPKTQYFGPGTRLLVL.

The chain joins TRBV19 to TRBJ2-1, with 8 bases aligning to TRBD2. The V segment lost 6 bases and the J segment 6 bases; nucleotides outside the gene matches: 4. CDR1 is LNHDA and CDR2 is SQIVND in the germline V gene (reference sequence). This CDR3 has 13 amino acids. The CDR3 region has the DNA TGTGCCAGTAGCGGACTAGCATCCAATGAGCAGTTCTTC. Translated: CASSGLASNEQFF.

The chain uses TRBV5-4 and TRBJ2-6, with 11 bases identical to TRBD2. The junction had 4 bases not matched to a gene; V was cut back by 3 bases and J by 2 bases. The germline V gene encodes CDR1 SGHNT and CDR2 YYREEE (reference sequence). The CDR3 runs to 17 residues. For the CDR3, the DNA is TGTGCCAGCAGCTCAGGACTAGCGGGTGCTGGGGCCAACGTCCTGACTTTC. Its protein product is CASSSGLAGAGANVLTF.

V gene TRBV20-1 combines with J gene TRBJ2-7; D gene ambiguous. CDR1 is DFQATT and CDR2 is SNEGSKA in the germline V gene (reference sequence). The CDR3 is 13 residues long. V lost 1 base and J lost 3, with 10 bases in between. The CDR3 loop is CSARGRVVYEQYF. CDR3 DNA sequence: TGCAGTGCTAGAGGCCGGGTAGTCTACGAGCAGTACTTC.

This chain uses TRBV29-1 with TRBJ1-2; D is possibly TRBD1 (6 bases). The CDR3 consists of 15 residues. Trimming took off 0 bases at V and 0 bases at J, with 11 bases between the two ends. The V gene's germline CDR1 is SQVTM and CDR2 ANQGSEA. CDR3 sequence (DNA): TGCAGCGTTGAAGAACCGGGACACACTAACTATGGCTACACCTTC. It is translated as CSVEEPGHTNYGYTF.

Details on this clonotype: A much larger clone lies a single base off, so this may be a read error. The gene calls are TRBV5-1 and TRBJ2-5; no clear D. V lost 1 base and J lost 1, with 2 bases in between. Looked up from germline, CDR1 is SGHRS and CDR2 is YFSETQ. There are 12 residues in the CDR3. The CDR3: CASSLFQETQYF. CDR3 nucleotide sequence: TGCGCCAGCAGCTTGTTCCAAGAGACCCAGTACTTC.

This clonotype was recorded many times. The chain recombines TRBV5-8 with TRBJ2-3, with D possibly matching TRBD2 (6 bases). Trimming removed 1 base at V and 0 bases at J, with 12 bases between. The V gene's germline CDR1 is SGHTS and CDR2 YDEGEE. The CDR3 is 16 residues long. CDR3 nucleotides: TGTGCCAGCAGCTTGTTTTCGGGGGTCAGCACAGATACGCAGTATTTT. Its translation: CASSLFSGVSTDTQYF.

The sample holds many counts of this clonotype. The chain has TRBV11-1 and TRBJ1-3; TRBD1 aligns across 10 bases. V gave up 4 bases and J gave up 4 bases; unmatched junction bases: 13. Germline CDR1 reads SGHAT; CDR2 reads FQDESV (reference sequence). The CDR3 runs 18 residues. DNA of the CDR3: TGTGCCAGCAGCTCAGACAGGGGGCGTCGAGTCTCGGGAAACACCATATATTTT. Encoded protein: CASSSDRGRRVSGNTIYF.

This clonotype was detected a few times. J is TRBJ2-1 and V is TRBV3-1; no clear D. The CDR3 contains 11 residues. Trimming removed 2 bases from V and 9 bases from J, with 5 bases in between. Germline V gives CDR1 LGHDT, CDR2 YNNKEL (reference sequence). The CDR3 coding sequence is TGTGCCAGCAGCCAATCAAGTGAGCAGTTCTTC. Its translation: CASSQSSEQFF.

V is TRBV9 and J is TRBJ2-3; D is perhaps TRBD2 (5 bases). Germline CDR1 reads SGDLS; CDR2 reads YYNGEE. Trimming removed 5 bases at V and 4 bases at J, with 14 bases between. The CDR3 is made up of 14 amino acids. The DNA of the CDR3 is TGTGCCAGCAGATTGTCGCTAGCCTCAGATACGCAGTATTTT. Translation: CASRLSLASDTQYF. Combining the CDR3 with reference TRBV9 and TRBJ2-3 gives the whole variable domain DSGVTQTPKHLITATGQRVTLRCSPRSGDLSVYWYQQSLDQGLQFLIQYYNGEERAKGNILERFSAQQFPDLHSELNLSSLELGDSALYFCASRLSLASDTQYFGPGTRLTVL.

The chain is built from TRBV7-2 and TRBJ2-3; 15 bases map to TRBD2. CDR1 and CDR2 from the germline V gene are SGHTA and FQGNSA. The trim removed 6 bases at V and 4 bases at J, leaving 5 bases unmatched. This CDR3 is 16 amino acids long. The CDR3 sequence: CASRRTSGGGADTQYF. The CDR3 DNA sequence: TGTGCCAGCAGGCGGACTAGCGGGGGGGGCGCAGATACGCAGTATTTT.

This clonotype was seen at least ten times. The J gene is TRBJ2-2, the V gene TRBV5-1, with 8 bases lining up with TRBD1. The CDR3 extends over 15 amino acids. The junction had 3 bases not matched to a gene; V was cut back by 5 bases and J by 0 bases. The germline V gene encodes CDR1 SGHRS and CDR2 YFSETQ. CDR3 sequence reads: CASSPDRANTGELFF. CDR3 DNA sequence: TGCGCCAGCAGTCCGGACAGGGCGAACACCGGGGAGCTGTTTTTT. Together with reference TRBV5-1 and TRBJ2-2, the CDR3 gives the full variable domain: KAGVTQTPRYLIKTRGQQVTLSCSPISGHRSVSWYQQTPGQGLQFLFEYFSETQRNKGNFPGRFSGRQFSNSRSEMNVSTLELGDSALYLCASSPDRANTGELFFGEGSRLTVL.

This clonotype turned up a few times. The chain is built from TRBV10-2 and TRBJ2-1, with a tentative D call TRBD1 (5 bases). This CDR3 spans 14 amino acids. CDR1 WSHSY and CDR2 SAAADI come from the germline V gene. V gave up 0 bases and J gave up 12 bases, with 15 bases separating them. CDR3 DNA: TGCGCCAGCAGTGAGTCAGGATCACGAAGGGGGCAGTTCTTC. Amino acid sequence: CASSESGSRRGQFF.

This clonotype was seen a handful of times. V and J are TRBV11-1 and TRBJ2-1; 8 bases agree with TRBD2. Trimming cost V 0 bases and J 4 bases; bases outside gene matches: 2. CDR3 length: 15 amino acids. CDR1 SGHAT and CDR2 FQDESV come from the germline V gene (reference sequence). In nucleotides, the CDR3 is TGTGCCAGCAGCTTAGCACTAGCGGCATACAATGAGCAGTTCTTC. This sequence encodes CASSLALAAYNEQFF.

V and J are TRBV27 and TRBJ2-2; 7 bases are shared with TRBD1. V trimming: 1 base; J trimming: 5 bases; junction bases outside the gene matches: 4. The germline V gene encodes CDR1 MNHEY and CDR2 SMNVEV (reference sequence). The CDR3 has 15 residues. CDR3 coding DNA: TGTGCCAGCAGTTTATTCAGGGGGAGTACCGGGGAGCTGTTTTTT. Its protein is CASSLFRGSTGELFF.

The gene calls are TRBV30 and TRBJ1-6; possibly TRBD1 for D (6 bases). There are 16 residues in the CDR3. Germline V gives CDR1 GTSNPN, CDR2 SVGIG (reference sequence). Trimming took 8 bases from V and 7 from J, leaving 24 bases between them. The CDR3 nucleotides read TGTGCCGGTATGGGATTGAGCGACAGGAGGAATTCACCCCTCCACTTT. Protein product: CAGMGLSDRRNSPLHF.

This chain connects TRBV6-5 to TRBJ1-5; TRBD1 might be the D (6 bases). This CDR3 comprises 15 residues. The V end lost 2 bases, the J end lost 4 bases, and 12 bases lay between the germline ends. CDR1 and CDR2 (germline): MNHEY, SVGAGI. The CDR3, as DNA: TGTGCCAGCAGTTACACCACAGGGAGGAATCAGCCCCAGCATTTT. Amino acid sequence: CASSYTTGRNQPQHF.

This clonotype was counted a few times. V and J are TRBV20-1 and TRBJ2-1, with a weak D call TRBD2 (6 bases). The germline CDR1 and CDR2 sequences are DFQATT and SNEGSKA (reference sequence). This CDR3 region has 16 residues. With 1 base removed from V and 4 bases from J, the gap between germline ends came to 17 bases. CDR3 sequence reads: CSARGGWGDAYNEQFF. The CDR3 nucleotides are TGCAGTGCTAGAGGAGGGTGGGGGGACGCATACAATGAGCAGTTCTTC.

This clonotype was seen more than once but under ten times. The CDR3 bases are TGCAGTGCTACCAAGGATACGCAGTATTTT. Protein product: CSATKDTQYF. The chain links TRBV20-1 to TRBJ2-3, with D unclear. The CDR3 totals 10 residues. From germline, CDR1 is DFQATT and CDR2 SNEGSKA (reference sequence). Trimming removed 4 bases from V and 6 bases from J, with 5 bases in between.

The chain employs TRBV23-1 and TRBJ2-5, with D possibly TRBD2 on 5 matching bases. TRBV23-1 is placed among ORFs of uncertain function. The CDR3 is made up of 18 amino acids. V lost 0 bases and J 0 bases, leaving 17 bases between the germline ends. Written as DNA, the CDR3 is TGCGCCAGCAGTCAATCGTCAACGGGGTACCAATACCAAGAGACCCAGTACTTC. Its translation is CASSQSSTGYQYQETQYF.

CDR3 region: CASSSSDRVHEQFF. DNA of the CDR3: TGTGCCAGCAGTTCCTCGGACAGGGTACATGAGCAGTTCTTC. The chain links TRBV6-5 to TRBJ2-1, with 8 nucleotides matching TRBD1. J gave up 8 bases and V 4 bases, and 7 bases lay outside the gene matches. Germline V lookup: CDR1 MNHEY, CDR2 SVGAGI. The CDR3 contains 14 residues.